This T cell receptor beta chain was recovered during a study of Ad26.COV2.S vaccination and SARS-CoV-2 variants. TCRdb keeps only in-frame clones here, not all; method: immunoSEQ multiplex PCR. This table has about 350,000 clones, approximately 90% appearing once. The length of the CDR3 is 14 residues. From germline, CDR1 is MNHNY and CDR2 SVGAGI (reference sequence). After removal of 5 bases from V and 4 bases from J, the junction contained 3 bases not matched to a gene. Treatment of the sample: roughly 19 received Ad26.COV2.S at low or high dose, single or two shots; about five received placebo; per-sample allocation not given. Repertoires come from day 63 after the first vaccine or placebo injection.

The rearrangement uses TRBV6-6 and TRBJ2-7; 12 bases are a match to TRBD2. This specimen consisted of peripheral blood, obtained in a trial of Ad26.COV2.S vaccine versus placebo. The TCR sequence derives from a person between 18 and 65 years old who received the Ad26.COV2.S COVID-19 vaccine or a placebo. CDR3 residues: CASSHTSGRYEQYF. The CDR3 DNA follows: TGTGCCAGCAGTCACACTAGCGGGAGGTACGAGCAGTACTTC.